The 4 T cell receptor beta chains in this list originate from one sample, sequenced in a study of technical replicates of blood from several donors. Measured with immunoSEQ multiplex PCR; TCRdb has only the in-frame clones, and not every one. Seen here are approximately 81,000 clones, 75% to 90% observed once, and the top ten hold around 3.9%. Sequencing input: PBMCs. These receptors came from a human donor in good health. Some clones in this sample may be carry-over from other donors' samples.

This rearrangement joins TRBV11-2 to TRBJ2-5, with D unresolved. Trimming pared 4 bases from V and 3 bases from J, leaving 12 bases between. Germline lookup yields CDR1 SGHAT and CDR2 FQNNGV. The CDR3 is made up of 14 amino acids. The CDR3 region has the DNA TGTGCCAGCAGCTCGGTCCCTCTGAAAGAGACCCAGTACTTC. Amino acids: CASSSVPLKETQYF.

V usage is TRBV11-2 and J usage is TRBJ1-1; TRBD1 might be the D (6 bases). The CDR3 contains 14 residues. Trimming cost V 5 bases and J 7 bases, with 17 bases left between them. The germline gives CDR1 SGHAT, CDR2 FQNNGV. In DNA, the CDR3 is TGTGCCAGCAGCATACACCGGGACACCTATGAAGCTTTCTTT. Protein sequence: CASSIHRDTYEAFF.

This chain joins TRBV7-6 and TRBJ2-1, with a weak D call TRBD2 (5 bases). Germline CDR1 reads SGHVS; CDR2 reads FNYEAQ. CDR3 length: 15 residues. V lost 7 bases and J 8 bases, leaving 21 bases between the germline ends. CDR3 coding DNA: TGTGCCAGCACCCAACGAGCGGCAGGAGTCGATGAGCAGTTCTTC. Translated, it gives CASTQRAAGVDEQFF.

The V gene is TRBV7-9, the J gene TRBJ1-1, with D unresolved. The CDR3 extends over 15 amino acids. Germline V CDR1 and CDR2: SEHNR, FQNEAQ (reference sequence). V lost 5 bases and J 4 bases, leaving 17 bases between the germline ends. The CDR3, as DNA: TGTGCCAGCAGCCCCCTCGGCGGCCAGTCCACTGAAGCTTTCTTT. Protein product: CASSPLGGQSTEAFF. Together with reference TRBV7-9 and TRBJ1-1, the CDR3 gives the full variable domain: DTGVSQNPRHKITKRGQNVTFRCDPISEHNRLYWYRQTLGQGPEFLTYFQNEAQLEKSRLLSDRFSAERPKGSFSTLEIQRTEQGDSAMYLCASSPLGGQSTEAFFGQGTRLTVV.